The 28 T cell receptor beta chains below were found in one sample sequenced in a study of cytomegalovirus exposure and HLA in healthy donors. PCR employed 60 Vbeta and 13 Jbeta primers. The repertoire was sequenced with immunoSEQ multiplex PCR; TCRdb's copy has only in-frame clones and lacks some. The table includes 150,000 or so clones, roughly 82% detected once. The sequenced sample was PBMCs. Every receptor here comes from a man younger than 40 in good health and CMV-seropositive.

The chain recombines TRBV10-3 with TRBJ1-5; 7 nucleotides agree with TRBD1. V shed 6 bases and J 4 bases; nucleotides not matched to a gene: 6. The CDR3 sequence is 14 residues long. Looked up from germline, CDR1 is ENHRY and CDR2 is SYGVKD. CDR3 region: CAIRGDRDNQPQHF. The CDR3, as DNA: TGTGCCATCAGGGGAGACAGGGATAATCAGCCCCAGCATTTT.

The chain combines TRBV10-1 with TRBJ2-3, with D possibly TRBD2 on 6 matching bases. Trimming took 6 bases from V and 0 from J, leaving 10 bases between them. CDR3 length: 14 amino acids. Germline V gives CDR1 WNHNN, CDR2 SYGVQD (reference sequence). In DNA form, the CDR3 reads TGCGCCAGCAGGGCGGAGGGAAGCACAGATACGCAGTATTTT. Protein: CASRAEGSTDTQYF.

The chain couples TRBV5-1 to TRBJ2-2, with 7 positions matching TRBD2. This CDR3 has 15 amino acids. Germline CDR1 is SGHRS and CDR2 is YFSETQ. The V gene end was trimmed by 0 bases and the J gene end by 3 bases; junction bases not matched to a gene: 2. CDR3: CASSLAGGHTGELFF. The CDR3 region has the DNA TGCGCCAGCAGCTTGGCGGGGGGTCACACCGGGGAGCTGTTTTTT.

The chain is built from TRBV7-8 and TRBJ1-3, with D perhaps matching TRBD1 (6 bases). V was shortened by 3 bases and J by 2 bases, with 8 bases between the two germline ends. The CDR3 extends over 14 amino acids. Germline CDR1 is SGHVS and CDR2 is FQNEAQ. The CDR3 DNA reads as TGTGCCAGCAGCTTGGGGGGGCCTGGAAACACCATATATTTT. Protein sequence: CASSLGGPGNTIYF.

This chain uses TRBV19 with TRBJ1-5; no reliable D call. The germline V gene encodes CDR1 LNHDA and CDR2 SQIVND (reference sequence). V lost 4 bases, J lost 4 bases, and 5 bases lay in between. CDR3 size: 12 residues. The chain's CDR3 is CASSSVNQPQHF. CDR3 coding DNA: TGTGCCAGTAGTAGCGTTAATCAGCCCCAGCATTTT.

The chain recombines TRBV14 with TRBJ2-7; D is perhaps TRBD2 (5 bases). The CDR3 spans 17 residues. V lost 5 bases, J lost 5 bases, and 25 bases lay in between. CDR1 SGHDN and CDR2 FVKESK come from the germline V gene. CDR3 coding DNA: TGTGCCAGCAGCAGCGAACGTTTAGCGTACAAACTGGACGAGCAGTACTTC. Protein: CASSSERLAYKLDEQYF.

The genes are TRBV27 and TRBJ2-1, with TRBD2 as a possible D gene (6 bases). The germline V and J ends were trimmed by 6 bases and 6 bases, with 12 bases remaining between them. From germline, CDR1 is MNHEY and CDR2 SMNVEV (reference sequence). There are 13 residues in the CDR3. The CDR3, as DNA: TGTGCCAGCAGGCCCCATAGCGGCAATGAGCAGTTCTTC. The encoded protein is CASRPHSGNEQFF.

CDR3 sequence: CATSRGLNTEAFF. The CDR3 nucleotides are TGTGCCACCAGCAGGGGCTTGAACACTGAAGCTTTCTTT. The genes are TRBV15 and TRBJ1-1; D remains ambiguous. Germline V lookup: CDR1 LNHNV, CDR2 YYDKDF (reference sequence). This CDR3 region has 13 residues. Trimming removed 3 bases from V and 0 bases from J, with 5 bases in between. The full variable domain, completed using reference TRBV15 and TRBJ1-1, is DAMVIQNPRYQVTQFGKPVTLSCSQTLNHNVMYWYQQKSSQAPKLLFHYYDKDFNNEADTPDNFQSRRPNTSFCFLDIRSPGLGDTAMYLCATSRGLNTEAFFGQGTRLTVV.

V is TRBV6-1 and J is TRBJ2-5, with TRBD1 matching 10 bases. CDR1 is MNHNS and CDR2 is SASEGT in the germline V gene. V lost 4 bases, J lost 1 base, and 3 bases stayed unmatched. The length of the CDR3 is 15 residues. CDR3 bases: TGTGCCAGCAGTGGAAGGGACAGGGGCCAAGAGACCCAGTACTTC. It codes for CASSGRDRGQETQYF.

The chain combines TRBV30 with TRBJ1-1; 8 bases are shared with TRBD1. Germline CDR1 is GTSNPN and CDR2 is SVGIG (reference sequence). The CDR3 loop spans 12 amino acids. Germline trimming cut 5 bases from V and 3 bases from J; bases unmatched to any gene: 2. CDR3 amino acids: CAWSGQDTEAFF. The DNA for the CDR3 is TGTGCCTGGTCGGGACAGGACACTGAAGCTTTCTTT.

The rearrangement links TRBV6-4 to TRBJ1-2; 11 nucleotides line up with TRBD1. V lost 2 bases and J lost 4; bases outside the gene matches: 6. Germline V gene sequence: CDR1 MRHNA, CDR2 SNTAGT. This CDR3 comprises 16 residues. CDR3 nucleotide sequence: TGTGCCAGCAGTGACGGTAGGACAGGGGGCATCTATGGCTACACCTTC. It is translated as CASSDGRTGGIYGYTF.

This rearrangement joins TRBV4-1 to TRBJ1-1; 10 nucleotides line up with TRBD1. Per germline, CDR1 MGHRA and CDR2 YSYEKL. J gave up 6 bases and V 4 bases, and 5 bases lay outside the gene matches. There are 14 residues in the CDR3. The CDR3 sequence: CASSPGQGFPEAFF. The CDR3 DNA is TGCGCCAGCAGCCCGGGACAGGGGTTTCCTGAAGCTTTCTTT.

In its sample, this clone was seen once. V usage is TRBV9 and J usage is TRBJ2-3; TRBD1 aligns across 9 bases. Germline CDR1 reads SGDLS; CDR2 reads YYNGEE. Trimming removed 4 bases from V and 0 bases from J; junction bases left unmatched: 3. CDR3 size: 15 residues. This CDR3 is CASSSGTGSTDTQYF. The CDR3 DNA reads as TGTGCCAGCAGCTCCGGGACAGGGAGCACAGATACGCAGTATTTT.

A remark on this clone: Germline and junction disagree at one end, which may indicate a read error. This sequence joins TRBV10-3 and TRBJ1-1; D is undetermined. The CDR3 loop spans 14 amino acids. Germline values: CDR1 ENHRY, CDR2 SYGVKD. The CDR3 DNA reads TGTGCCATCAGTGACGACAAGTCGAACCCTGAAGCTTTCTTT. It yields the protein CAISDDKSNPEAFF.

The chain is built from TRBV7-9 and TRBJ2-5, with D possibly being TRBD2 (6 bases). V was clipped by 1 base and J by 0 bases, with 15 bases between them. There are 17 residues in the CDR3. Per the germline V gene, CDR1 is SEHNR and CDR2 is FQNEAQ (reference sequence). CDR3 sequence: CASSLVGGSRNQETQYF. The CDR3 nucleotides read TGTGCCAGCAGCTTAGTTGGGGGGTCCCGTAACCAAGAGACCCAGTACTTC.

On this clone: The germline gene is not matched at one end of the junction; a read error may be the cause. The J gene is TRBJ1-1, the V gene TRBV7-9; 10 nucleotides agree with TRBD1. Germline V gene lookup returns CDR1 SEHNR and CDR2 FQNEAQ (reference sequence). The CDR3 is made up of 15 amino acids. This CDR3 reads CSSSLRTGGKDEAFF. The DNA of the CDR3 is TGTTCCAGCAGCCTCCGGACAGGGGGTAAAGATGAAGCTTTCTTT.

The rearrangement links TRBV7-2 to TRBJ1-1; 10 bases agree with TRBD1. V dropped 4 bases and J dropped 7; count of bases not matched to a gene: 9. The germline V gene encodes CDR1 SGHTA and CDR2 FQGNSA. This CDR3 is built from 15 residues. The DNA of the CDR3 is TGTGCCAGCAGCTACGGGATGACAGGGGGCGGTGAAGCTTTCTTT. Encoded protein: CASSYGMTGGGEAFF.

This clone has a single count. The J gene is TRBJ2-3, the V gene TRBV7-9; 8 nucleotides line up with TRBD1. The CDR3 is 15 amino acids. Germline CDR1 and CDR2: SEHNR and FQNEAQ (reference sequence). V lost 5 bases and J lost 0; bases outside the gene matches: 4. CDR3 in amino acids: CASSLTGGSTDTQYF. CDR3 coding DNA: TGTGCCAGCAGCCTAACAGGGGGTAGCACAGATACGCAGTATTTT.

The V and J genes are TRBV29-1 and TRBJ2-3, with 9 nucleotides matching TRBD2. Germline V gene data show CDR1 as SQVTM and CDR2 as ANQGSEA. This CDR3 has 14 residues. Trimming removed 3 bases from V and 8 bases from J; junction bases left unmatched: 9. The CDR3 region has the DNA TGCAGCGTTGAGTCGGTAGCGGGAGAATTTACGCAGTATTTT. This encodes CSVESVAGEFTQYF.

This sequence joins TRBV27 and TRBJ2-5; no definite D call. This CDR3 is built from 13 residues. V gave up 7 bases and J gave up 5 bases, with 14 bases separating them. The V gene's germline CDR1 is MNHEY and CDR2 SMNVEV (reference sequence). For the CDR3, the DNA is TGTGCCAGCAAGGCAGGCCTTCTGGAGACCCAGTACTTC. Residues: CASKAGLLETQYF.

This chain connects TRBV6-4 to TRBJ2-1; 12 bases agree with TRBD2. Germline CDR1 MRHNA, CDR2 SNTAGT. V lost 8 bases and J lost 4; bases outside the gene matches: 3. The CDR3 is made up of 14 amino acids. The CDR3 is CASQGLAGYNEQFF. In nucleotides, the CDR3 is TGTGCCAGCCAAGGACTAGCGGGGTACAATGAGCAGTTCTTC.

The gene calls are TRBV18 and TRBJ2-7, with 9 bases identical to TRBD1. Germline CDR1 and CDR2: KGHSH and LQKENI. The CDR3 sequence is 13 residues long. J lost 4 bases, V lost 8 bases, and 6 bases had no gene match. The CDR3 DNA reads TGTGCCAGCGGCCGGGACAGGGTTTACGAGCAGTACTTC. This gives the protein CASGRDRVYEQYF.

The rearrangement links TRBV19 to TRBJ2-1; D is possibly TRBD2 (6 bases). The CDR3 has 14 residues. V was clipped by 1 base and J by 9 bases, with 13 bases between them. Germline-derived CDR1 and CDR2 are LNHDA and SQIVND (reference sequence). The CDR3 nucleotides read TGTGCCAGTAGTATAGCGGGAGTACGTAGTGAGCAGTTCTTC. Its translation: CASSIAGVRSEQFF.

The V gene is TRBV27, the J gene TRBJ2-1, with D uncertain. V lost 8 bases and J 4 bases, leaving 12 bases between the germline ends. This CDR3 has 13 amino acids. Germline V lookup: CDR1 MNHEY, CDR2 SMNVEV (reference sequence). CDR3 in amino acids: CASSLSRYNEQFF. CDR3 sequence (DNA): TGTGCCAGCTCGCTTTCCCGGTACAATGAGCAGTTCTTC.

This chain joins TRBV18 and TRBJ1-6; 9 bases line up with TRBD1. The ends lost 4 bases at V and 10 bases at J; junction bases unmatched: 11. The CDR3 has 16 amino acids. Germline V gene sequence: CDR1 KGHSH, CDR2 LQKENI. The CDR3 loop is CASSRLRQGEYSPLHF. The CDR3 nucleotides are TGTGCCAGCTCACGACTGCGACAGGGGGAATACTCACCCCTCCACTTT.

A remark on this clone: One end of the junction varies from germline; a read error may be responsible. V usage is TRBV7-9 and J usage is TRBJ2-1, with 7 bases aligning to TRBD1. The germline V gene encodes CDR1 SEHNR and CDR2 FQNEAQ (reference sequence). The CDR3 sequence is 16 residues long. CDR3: CSSRKTRDSSYNEQFF. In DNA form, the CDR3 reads TGTTCCAGCAGGAAAACTCGGGACAGCTCCTACAATGAGCAGTTCTTC.

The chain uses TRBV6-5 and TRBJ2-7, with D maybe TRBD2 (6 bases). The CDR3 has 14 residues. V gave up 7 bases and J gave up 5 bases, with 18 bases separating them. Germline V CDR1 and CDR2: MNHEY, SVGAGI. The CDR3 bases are TGTGCCAGCACCCGGACCCCCGGGGGTAACGAGCAGTACTTC. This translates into CASTRTPGGNEQYF.

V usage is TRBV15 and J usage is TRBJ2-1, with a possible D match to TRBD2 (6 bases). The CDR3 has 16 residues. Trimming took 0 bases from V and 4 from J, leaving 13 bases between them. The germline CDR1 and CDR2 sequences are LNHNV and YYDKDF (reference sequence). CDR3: CATSREPGTVYNEQFF. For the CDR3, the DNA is TGTGCCACCAGCAGAGAGCCCGGGACTGTTTACAATGAGCAGTTCTTC.